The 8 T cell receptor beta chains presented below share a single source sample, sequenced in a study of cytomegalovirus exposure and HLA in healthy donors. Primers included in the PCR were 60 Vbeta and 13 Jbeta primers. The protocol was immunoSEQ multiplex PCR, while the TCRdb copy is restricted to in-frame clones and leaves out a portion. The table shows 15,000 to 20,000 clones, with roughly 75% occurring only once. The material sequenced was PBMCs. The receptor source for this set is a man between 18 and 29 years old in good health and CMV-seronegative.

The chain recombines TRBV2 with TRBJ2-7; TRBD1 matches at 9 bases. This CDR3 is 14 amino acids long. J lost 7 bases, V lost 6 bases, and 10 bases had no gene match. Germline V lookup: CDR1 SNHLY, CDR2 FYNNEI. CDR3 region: CASRGQGPSREQYF. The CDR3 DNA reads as TGTGCCAGCAGAGGACAGGGGCCGTCTAGGGAGCAGTACTTC.

Here the CDR3 DNA reads TGTGCCTGGAGCTCCCTGGAGGTCCGGGAGGTTCAGTACTTC. Translated, it gives CAWSSLEVREVQYF. The rearrangement links TRBV30 to TRBJ2-7; 7 bases are a match to TRBD2. V lost 3 bases, J lost 10 bases, and 15 bases stayed unmatched. This CDR3 region has 14 residues. Germline-derived CDR1 and CDR2 are GTSNPN and SVGIG (reference sequence).

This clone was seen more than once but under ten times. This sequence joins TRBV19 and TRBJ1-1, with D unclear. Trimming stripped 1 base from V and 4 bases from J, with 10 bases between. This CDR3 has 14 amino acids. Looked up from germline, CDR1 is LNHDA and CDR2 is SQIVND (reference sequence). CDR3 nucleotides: TGTGCCAGTAGTATAGGGCAGCGAGGCACTGAAGCTTTCTTT. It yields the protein CASSIGQRGTEAFF.

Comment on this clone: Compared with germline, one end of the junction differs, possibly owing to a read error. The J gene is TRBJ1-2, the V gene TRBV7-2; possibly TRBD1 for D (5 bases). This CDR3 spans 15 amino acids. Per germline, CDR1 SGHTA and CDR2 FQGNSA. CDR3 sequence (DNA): TGTGCCAGCACCTTAGCATGGGGCATGAACTATGGCTACACCTTC. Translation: CASTLAWGMNYGYTF.

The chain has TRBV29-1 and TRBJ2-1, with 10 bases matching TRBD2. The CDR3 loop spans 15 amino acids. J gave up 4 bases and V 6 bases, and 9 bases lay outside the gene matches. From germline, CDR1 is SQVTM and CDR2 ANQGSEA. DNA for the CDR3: TGCAGCGTGGGTTCCCGACTAGCGGGTTACAATGAGCAGTTCTTC. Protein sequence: CSVGSRLAGYNEQFF.

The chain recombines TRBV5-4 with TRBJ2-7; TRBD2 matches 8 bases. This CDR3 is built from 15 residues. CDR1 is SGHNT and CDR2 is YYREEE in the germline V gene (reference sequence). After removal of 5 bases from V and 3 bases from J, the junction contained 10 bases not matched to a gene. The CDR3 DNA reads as TGTGCCAGCAGTCCACCAGCGGGGGAGGTCTACGAGCAGTACTTC. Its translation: CASSPPAGEVYEQYF.

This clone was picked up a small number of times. CDR3: CASRPDRGEQYF. As DNA, the CDR3 is TGTGCCAGCAGGCCGGACAGGGGCGAGCAGTACTTC. This sequence joins TRBV5-6 and TRBJ2-7; the match to TRBD1 covers 9 bases. The V gene's germline CDR1 is SGHDT and CDR2 YYEEEE. Losses at the gene ends were 5 bases for V and 6 bases for J; bases not matched to a gene: 3. The CDR3 runs 12 residues.

The CDR3 here is CAWAPGRQVNQPQHF. In nucleotides, the CDR3 is TGTGCCTGGGCCCCAGGCCGTCAAGTTAATCAGCCCCAGCATTTT. J is TRBJ1-5 and V is TRBV30; no clear D. The CDR3 is 15 residues long. Per the germline V gene, CDR1 is GTSNPN and CDR2 is SVGIG (reference sequence). V gave up 5 bases and J gave up 4 bases, with 18 bases separating them.